This T cell receptor (beta chain) was observed in a study of human T cells and chemical hapten exposure. Overall study context: TCR yields differed between samples (mainly from small differences in pooled library volume). Study findings and constraints: Controls formed significantly fewer large CDR3 similarity clusters than expanded TCRs did.

This clonotype was detected many times. Its matching antigen is unknown. Original processing notes: Ranging from about 23,224 to 700,000, TCR counts per sample had a median value of around 94,000. TCRdb re-called the RACE reads through MiXCR, storing one row per CDR3 protein. These V and J calls originate from TCRdb's pipeline instead of the authors' own analysis. The sample consists of more than 300,000 distinct CDR3 sequences, around 5.5% of them appearing once. Time point indicated: pre-sensitization, week 0. Treatment noted: therapeutic diphenylcyclopropenone sensitization with weekly scalp DPC. The ends were cut back, 5 bases at V and 4 bases at J, with 11 bases in the middle. Germline lookup yields CDR1 KGHSH and CDR2 LQKENI. CDR3 length: 13 residues.

Sequenced material: whole blood, taken in connection with sensitization to the hapten diphenylcyclopropenone (DPC). This clonotype was sampled from a woman aged 45-60 years with alopecia areata. Some clones in this sample may be carry-over from other donors' samples. The chain employs TRBV18 and TRBJ1-2, with D perhaps matching TRBD1 (6 bases). The CDR3 spells CASSEQGSYGYTF. Written as DNA, the CDR3 is TGTGCCAGCTCAGAACAGGGATCCTATGGCTACACCTTC.